Listed below are T cell receptor beta chains from one sample, sequenced in a study of shared clonotypes between healthy human individuals. Sequencing used immunoSEQ multiplex PCR; TCRdb keeps in-frame clones, though not all of them. The data show roughly 1.5 million clones, roughly 98% seen once. Specimen: naive CD4+ T cells sorted from blood. These receptors were taken from a man younger than 45 in good health. Each CDR3 is given with its conserved first and last residue. Fields, in order: CDR3 length, V gene, J gene, CDR3 protein.

>15|TRBV9|TRBJ2-5
CASSEGPRVPETQYF
>14|TRBV27|TRBJ2-2
CASSLLQNTGELFF
>14|TRBV7-9|TRBJ1-1
CASSLEVKGAEAFF
>18|TRBV4-2|TRBJ2-7
CASSRGTGGTKNSYEQYF
>17|TRBV5-4|TRBJ1-3
CASSKPVSGSSGNTIYF
>13|TRBV6-5|TRBJ1-2
CASSFTGPYGYTF
>13|TRBV29-1|TRBJ1-3
CSVAREAGNTIYF
>16|TRBV5-1|TRBJ1-1
CASSFLLGPGSTEAFF
>16|TRBV11-3|TRBJ2-1
CASSSRAGNSYNEQFF
>16|TRBV11-2|TRBJ2-7
CASSPQGLAGGYEQYF
>14|TRBV11-2|TRBJ2-7
CASSSIGRFYEQYF
>18|TRBV6-1|TRBJ2-1
CASSEGFWSGRFAGEQFF
>12|TRBV9|TRBJ2-7
CASSTRENEQYF
>12|TRBV7-2|TRBJ1-5
CASSLESQPQHF
>14|TRBV2|TRBJ1-5
CASSEGKGAVPQHF
>13|TRBV7-9|TRBJ2-7
CASIRGQGELQYF
>20|TRBV4-1|TRBJ2-7
CASSQVGGLGRGTSSYEQYF
>15|TRBV5-4|TRBJ2-1
CASSQPGVLYNEQFF
>14|TRBV6-4|TRBJ2-5
CASIRDRGQETQYF
>14|TRBV2|TRBJ1-3
CASSGGVSGNTIYF
>16|TRBV28|TRBJ1-1
CASSLWPGTGNTEAFF
>15|TRBV11-2|TRBJ1-4
CASAPDRTTNEKLFF
>13|TRBV29-1|TRBJ2-5
CSVQEWTMETQYF
>13|TRBV2|TRBJ1-2
CASRRQGDYGYTF
>15|TRBV11-2|TRBJ2-1
CASSYLAGGPNEQFF
>15|TRBV19|TRBJ2-2
CASSTLAGSTGELFF
>15|TRBV4-3|TRBJ2-1
CASSQAGGDLNEQFF
>13|TRBV30|TRBJ2-1
CAWSVRVYNEQFF
>16|TRBV27|TRBJ2-7
CASSSSSGRAYYEQYF
>14|TRBV7-8|TRBJ2-3
CASSLGPGVDTQYF
>16|TRBV7-3|TRBJ2-1
CASSLAGVTSGNEQFF